Following are 4 T cell receptor beta chains from one sample sequenced in a study of molecular identifiers for immune sequencing clone quantification. TCRdb reprocessed the PCR reads via MiXCR and lists one record per CDR3 protein. The repertoire holds over 85,000 distinct CDR3 sequences, with roughly 25% as singletons. Sequenced: naive CD8+ T cells from blood, with Jurkat cell RNA spiked in. Subset in this sample: FACS-sorted CD8+CD4-CCR7+CD45RA+ naive T cells. The receptors derive from a human donor in good health. Some libraries in this study had Jurkat cell RNA spiked in.

This clonotype was picked up many times. The CDR3 sequence: CSVDTDMNTEAFF. The CDR3 DNA reads TGCAGCGTTGATACAGATATGAACACTGAAGCTTTCTTT. The chain is built from TRBV29-1 and TRBJ1-1; D ambiguous. The CDR3 has 13 amino acids. Per germline, CDR1 SQVTM and CDR2 ANQGSEA. V lost 3 bases to trimming and J lost 0 bases, with 8 bases between them.

This clonotype was seen only once. A clone one base away is much larger, so this may be a read error. The V gene is TRBV7-6, the J gene TRBJ1-5, with TRBD1 matching over 10 bases. This CDR3 is 19 amino acids long. CDR1 is SGHVS and CDR2 is FNYEAQ in the germline V gene. Trimming took 1 base from V and 5 from J; bases not matched to a gene: 14. The CDR3 loop is CASSLEVWGGQGVDQPQHF. The CDR3 DNA reads as TGTGCCAGCAGCTTAGAGGTGTGGGGCGGACAGGGGGTCGATCAGCCCCAGCATTTT. The full variable domain, completed using reference TRBV7-6 and TRBJ1-5, is GAGVSQSPRYKVTKRGQDVALRCDPISGHVSLYWYRQALGQGPEFLTYFNYEAQQDKSGLPNDRFSAERPEGSISTLTIQRTEQRDSAMYRCASSLEVWGGQGVDQPQHFGDGTRLSIL.

This clonotype was observed a handful of times. The chain combines TRBV29-1 with TRBJ1-2, with TRBD1 as a possible D gene (6 bases). The CDR3 loop spans 16 amino acids. Germline-derived CDR1 and CDR2 are SQVTM and ANQGSEA. The germline V and J ends were trimmed by 5 bases and 4 bases, with 23 bases remaining between them. The CDR3 nucleotides are TGCAGCGTTCTAGGGGCAGGGACACAAGAACTCTATGGCTACACCTTC. Its translation: CSVLGAGTQELYGYTF.

The rearrangement links TRBV7-3 to TRBJ2-3; D is unresolved. The V end was cut by 4 bases, the J end by 5 bases, with 16 bases between. CDR3 length equals 15 residues. In germline, CDR1 is SGHTA, CDR2 FQGTGA. The CDR3: CASSSDGPLIDTQYF. The CDR3 DNA reads TGTGCCAGCAGCTCCGATGGGCCCCTTATAGATACGCAGTATTTT.